The clone carrying this TCR beta chain has at least ten counts. The antigen is not known. The source material, RNA transcripts, was used to amplify TCR beta CDR3 regions. TCR CDR3 underwent first-round RT-PCR with the HTBI primer set. TCRdb re-derived calls from the multiplex PCR reads in MiXCR, one entry per CDR3 protein. In the table there are 620,000 or so distinct CDR3 sequences, more than 14% of which are singletons. This CDR3 contains 17 residues. The J segment lost 2 bases and the V segment lost 1 base, leaving 9 bases of the junction unmatched. The germline gives CDR1 SGHRS, CDR2 YFSETQ. This sample stems from a study of T cells in Graves' hyperthyroidism and ophthalmopathy. On the study more broadly: The blood sample was taken at first diagnosis, before treatment began.

Regarding the study as a whole: The model made its ophthalmopathy prediction, and onset followed a median approximately 7 months later. Most thyroid clonotypes with frequency above 0.001 were detected in blood. In the analysis, a 13 V-J model separated ophthalmopathy from stable hyperthyroidism.

This TCR came from a woman in her 50s with Graves' ophthalmopathy. Sequenced material: blood. The V and J genes are TRBV5-1 and TRBJ2-3; TRBD2 aligns across 8 bases. CDR3 in DNA: TGCGCCAGCAGCTTGTATGGCGGGAGGCGGGACACAGATACGCAGTATTTT. It encodes CASSLYGGRRDTDTQYF.